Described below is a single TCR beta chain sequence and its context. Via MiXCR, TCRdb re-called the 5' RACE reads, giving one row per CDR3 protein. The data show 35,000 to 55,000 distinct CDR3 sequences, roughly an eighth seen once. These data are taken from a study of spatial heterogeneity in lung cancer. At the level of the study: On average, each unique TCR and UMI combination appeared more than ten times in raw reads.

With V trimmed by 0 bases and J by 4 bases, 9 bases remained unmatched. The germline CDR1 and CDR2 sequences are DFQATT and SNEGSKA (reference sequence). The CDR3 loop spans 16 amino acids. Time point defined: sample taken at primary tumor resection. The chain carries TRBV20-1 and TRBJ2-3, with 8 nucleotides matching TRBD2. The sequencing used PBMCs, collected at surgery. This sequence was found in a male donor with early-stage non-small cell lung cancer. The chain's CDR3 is CSARDRTGGTADTQYF. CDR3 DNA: TGCAGTGCTAGAGATCGAACGGGGGGGACTGCAGATACGCAGTATTTT.